This entry lists 17 T cell receptor beta chains sequenced from one sample in a study of T cell changes during pregnancy in multiple sclerosis. The protocol was immunoSEQ multiplex PCR, while the TCRdb copy is restricted to in-frame clones and leaves out a portion. The sample contains about 100,000 clones, 90% to 95% of which appear only once. Source: peripheral blood, taken in the second trimester of pregnancy. Receptor source: a female donor with multiple sclerosis, enrolled in a pregnancy study.

This rearrangement joins TRBV5-4 to TRBJ2-5; 7 bases line up with TRBD2. Germline assignment: CDR1 SGHNT and CDR2 YYREEE (reference sequence). The CDR3 runs to 13 residues. The J segment lost 7 bases and the V segment lost 0 bases, leaving 3 bases of the junction unmatched. CDR3 sequence (DNA): TGTGCCAGCAGCTTGGAGTCGGGGGGGACCCAGTACTTC. As protein: CASSLESGGTQYF. The entire variable domain, with the rest obtained from reference TRBV5-4 and TRBJ2-5, is as follows: ETGVTQSPTHLIKTRGQQVTLRCSSQSGHNTVSWYQQALGQGPQFIFQYYREEENGRGNFPPRFSGLQFPNYSSELNVNALELDDSALYLCASSLESGGTQYFGPGTRLLVL.

The V gene is TRBV7-9, the J gene TRBJ1-4, with 9 bases fitting TRBD1. Germline V gene data show CDR1 as SEHNR and CDR2 as FQNEAQ (reference sequence). The V gene end was trimmed by 4 bases and the J gene end by 8 bases; junction bases not matched to a gene: 8. The CDR3 runs 15 residues. CDR3 bases: TGTGCCAGCAGCTCCAAACAGGGGGCGGACGAAAAACTGTTTTTT. It specifies CASSSKQGADEKLFF.

In this sample, this clone turned up once. V is TRBV5-1 and J is TRBJ2-1, with D unresolved. The CDR3 extends over 15 amino acids. Trimming removed 1 base from V and 9 bases from J, with 17 bases in between. CDR1 and CDR2 (germline): SGHRS, YFSETQ. For the CDR3, the DNA is TGCGCCAGCAGCTTGTTATTGGGCCGGTCTGTTGAGCAGTTCTTC. As protein: CASSLLLGRSVEQFF.

With respect to this clone: Germline and junction disagree at one end, which may indicate a read error. The V and J genes are TRBV30 and TRBJ2-2; D ambiguous. The germline V gene encodes CDR1 GTSNPN and CDR2 SVGIG (reference sequence). The CDR3 is 14 amino acids. Here the CDR3 reads CAWSQVEPTRELFF. CDR3 bases: TGTGCCTGGAGTCAAGTGGAGCCCACCAGGGAGCTGTTTTTT.

The chain joins TRBV30 to TRBJ1-4; 7 nucleotides align to TRBD1. The CDR3 consists of 13 residues. V was clipped by 8 bases and J by 5 bases; unmatched bases: 8. Germline CDR1 is GTSNPN and CDR2 is SVGIG (reference sequence). The CDR3 DNA is TGTGCCGGAGGTCGACAGGGCAATGAAAAACTGTTTTTT. This encodes CAGGRQGNEKLFF. Drawing the rest from reference TRBV30 and TRBJ1-4, the complete variable domain is SQTIHQWPATLVQPVGSPLSLECTVEGTSNPNLYWYRQAAGRGLQLLFYSVGIGQISSEVPQNLSASRPQDRQFILSSKKLLLSDSGFYLCAGGRQGNEKLFFGSGTQLSVL.

The V call is TRBV7-9, the J call TRBJ2-3; 9 bases line up with TRBD1. The germline V gene encodes CDR1 SEHNR and CDR2 FQNEAQ (reference sequence). The CDR3 totals 16 residues. V shed 4 bases and J 2 bases; nucleotides not matched to a gene: 7. Written as DNA, the CDR3 is TGTGCCAGCAGCTCTAGGGGGACAGGGACCACAGATACGCAGTATTTT. It encodes CASSSRGTGTTDTQYF.

The V call is TRBV7-8, the J call TRBJ2-1; perhaps TRBD2 as D (7 bases). Trimming pared 5 bases from V and 9 bases from J, leaving 26 bases between. The CDR3 extends over 17 amino acids. From germline, CDR1 is SGHVS and CDR2 FQNEAQ. The DNA for the CDR3 is TGTGCCAGCAGCCCTACCCCCGGCGGGGGCAGAGGAATTGAGCAGTTCTTC. The encoded protein is CASSPTPGGGRGIEQFF.

The chain is built from TRBV9 and TRBJ2-5, with 10 bases matching TRBD2. J was trimmed by 0 bases and V by 4 bases; bases with no gene match: 12. Germline lookup yields CDR1 SGDLS and CDR2 YYNGEE. This CDR3 is built from 18 residues. The CDR3 reads CASSPTGSGGTYQETQYF. DNA of the CDR3: TGTGCCAGCAGCCCCACCGGTAGCGGGGGGACGTACCAAGAGACCCAGTACTTC.

The chain recombines TRBV6-1 with TRBJ2-1; 8 nucleotides agree with TRBD2. Germline values: CDR1 MNHNS, CDR2 SASEGT. J gave up 7 bases and V 6 bases, and 2 bases lay outside the gene matches. CDR3 length: 12 amino acids. Here the CDR3 reads CASSGTRNEQFF. In DNA, the CDR3 is TGTGCCAGCAGCGGGACTAGGAATGAGCAGTTCTTC.

This clone came up once. The chain carries TRBV5-1 and TRBJ1-3, with D possibly matching TRBD1 (6 bases). Trimming took off 0 bases at V and 3 bases at J, with 10 bases between the two ends. CDR3 length equals 15 residues. Looked up from germline, CDR1 is SGHRS and CDR2 is YFSETQ. This chain's CDR3 is CASSLETGNGNTIYF. As DNA, the CDR3 is TGCGCCAGCAGCTTGGAAACAGGGAATGGAAACACCATATATTTT.

The J gene is TRBJ1-4, the V gene TRBV7-9; 7 nucleotides line up with TRBD1. Germline V lookup: CDR1 SEHNR, CDR2 FQNEAQ (reference sequence). The CDR3 totals 15 residues. Trimming cost V 5 bases and J 3 bases; bases outside gene matches: 6. CDR3: CASSPRDSPNEKLFF. In nucleotides, the CDR3 is TGTGCCAGCAGCCCGCGGGACAGTCCTAATGAAAAACTGTTTTTT.

The V call is TRBV7-6, the J call TRBJ2-7, with 9 bases aligning to TRBD2. Germline loops: CDR1 SGHVS, CDR2 FNYEAQ. The CDR3 covers 13 residues. After removal of 1 base from V and 5 bases from J, the junction contained 0 bases not matched to a gene. This chain's CDR3 is CASSLGLADEQYF. In DNA form, the CDR3 reads TGTGCCAGCAGCTTAGGACTAGCGGACGAGCAGTACTTC.

The chain combines TRBV7-2 with TRBJ2-7; a possible D gene is TRBD1 (6 bases). CDR1 is SGHTA and CDR2 is FQGNSA in the germline V gene. The CDR3 is 13 residues long. Trimming removed 0 bases from V and 8 bases from J, with 11 bases in between. CDR3 DNA: TGTGCCAGCAGCTTAGCGGGACAAGTGAAGCAGTACTTC. This codes for CASSLAGQVKQYF.

The chain joins TRBV10-1 to TRBJ2-3; 10 bases fit TRBD2. CDR3 length: 15 residues. The germline V gene encodes CDR1 WNHNN and CDR2 SYGVQD (reference sequence). V was pared by 3 bases and J by 3 bases, with 3 bases of the junction left unmatched. The CDR3 nucleotides are TGCGCCAGCAGTGAAACTAGCGGGGCGACAGATACGCAGTATTTT. As protein: CASSETSGATDTQYF.

This chain joins TRBV4-1 and TRBJ1-2; 11 bases are a match to TRBD1. This CDR3 has 17 amino acids. Germline V lookup: CDR1 MGHRA, CDR2 YSYEKL. The V gene end was trimmed by 0 bases and the J gene end by 4 bases; junction bases not matched to a gene: 7. CDR3 residues: CASSQEGGTGGAYGYTF. CDR3 DNA: TGCGCCAGCAGCCAAGAAGGTGGGACAGGGGGGGCCTATGGCTACACCTTC.

This clone was counted once. The chain uses TRBV5-1 and TRBJ1-3; a weak D match, TRBD1 (5 bases). V lost 5 bases, J lost 0 bases, and 15 bases lay in between. Germline-derived CDR1 and CDR2 are SGHRS and YFSETQ. The CDR3 length is 16 residues. The CDR3 spells CASRPQPDNSGNTIYF. CDR3 in DNA: TGCGCCAGCAGGCCCCAGCCGGACAACTCTGGAAACACCATATATTTT.

In this sample, this clone turned up once. The V and J genes are TRBV28 and TRBJ2-1; TRBD2 aligns across 14 bases. Germline V gene lookup returns CDR1 MDHEN and CDR2 SYDVKM. V shed 5 bases, J shed 4 bases, and the junction held 16 bases outside the gene matches. The length of the CDR3 is 20 residues. The CDR3 DNA is TGTGCCAGCAGTGCCTCCTACTGGACTAGCGGGAGGAGCGGGTACAATGAGCAGTTCTTC. Translating gives CASSASYWTSGRSGYNEQFF.